This T cell receptor (beta chain) is from a study of shared clonotypes between healthy human individuals. Study-level results: Sharing across four donors was highest in naive CD4 (about 5%) and lowest in memory CD8 (0.4%). What naive subsets generally showed was a larger estimated richness than memory subsets showed. Clonotype sharing among donors was thought likely to change with sequencing depth.

Assay runs were performed at deep level. Measured with immunoSEQ multiplex PCR; TCRdb has only the in-frame clones, and not every one. Seen here are about 1.5 million clones, roughly 96% observed once, and the top ten hold 1% to 1.5%. CDR1 and CDR2 from the germline V gene are SNHLY and FYNNEI. There are 16 residues in the CDR3. The V segment lost 6 bases and the J segment 2 bases; nucleotides outside the gene matches: 6. As regards this clone: Its antigen is as yet unknown.

The source of this sequence is a young man in good health. Material for sequencing was naive CD4+ T cells sorted from blood. Subset: CD45RA+ positively selected. The rearrangement joins TRBV2 to TRBJ2-5, with TRBD2 identical over 13 bases. The CDR3 loop reads CASSLGTSGTQETQYF. For the CDR3, the DNA is TGTGCCAGCAGCCTTGGGACTAGCGGGACTCAAGAGACCCAGTACTTC. Full variable domain (rest looked up from reference TRBV2 and TRBJ2-5): EPEVTQTPSHQVTQMGQEVILRCVPISNHLYFYWYRQILGQKVEFLVSFYNNEISEKSEIFDDQFSVERPDGSNFTLKIRSTKLEDSAMYFCASSLGTSGTQETQYFGPGTRLLVL.